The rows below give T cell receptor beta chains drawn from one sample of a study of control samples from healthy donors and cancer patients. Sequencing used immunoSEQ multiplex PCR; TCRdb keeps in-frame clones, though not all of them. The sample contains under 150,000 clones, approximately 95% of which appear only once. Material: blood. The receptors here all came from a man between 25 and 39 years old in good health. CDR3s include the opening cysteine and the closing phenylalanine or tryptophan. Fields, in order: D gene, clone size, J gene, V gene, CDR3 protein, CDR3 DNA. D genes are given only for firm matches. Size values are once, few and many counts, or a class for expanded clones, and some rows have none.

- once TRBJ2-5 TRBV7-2 CASSLWGETQYF TGTGCCAGCAGCTTATGGGGAGAGACCCAGTACTTC
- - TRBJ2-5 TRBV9 CASGGGGPWETQYF TGTGCCTCAGGTGGGGGGGGCCCTTGGGAGACCCAGTACTTC
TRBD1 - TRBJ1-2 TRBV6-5 CASSFRDRGFYGYTF TGTGCCAGCAGTTTCCGGGACAGGGGTTTCTATGGCTACACCTTC
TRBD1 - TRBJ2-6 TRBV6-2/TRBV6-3 CASSPAGTGGSGANVLTF TGTGCCAGCAGTCCAGCCGGGACAGGGGGGTCTGGGGCCAACGTCCTGACTTTC
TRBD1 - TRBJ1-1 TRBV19 CASIGQGNTEAFF TGTGCCAGTATCGGACAGGGTAACACTGAAGCTTTCTTT
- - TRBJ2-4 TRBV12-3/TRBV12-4 CASSSGARARLDF TGTGCCAGCAGTTCGGGTGCCAGGGCCCGACTGGACTTC
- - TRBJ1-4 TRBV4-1 CASSQDYGSPGEKLFF TGCGCCAGCAGCCAAGATTACGGGAGCCCGGGGGAAAAACTGTTTTTT
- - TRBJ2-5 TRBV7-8 CASSLSRETQYF TGTGCCAGCAGCCTCTCAAGGGAGACCCAGTACTTC
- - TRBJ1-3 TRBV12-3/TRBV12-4 CASRAQSGNTIYF TGTGCCAGCAGAGCCCAGTCCGGAAACACCATATATTTT
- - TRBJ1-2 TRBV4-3 CASSHLRDGNYGYTF TGCGCCAGCAGCCACCTCCGGGACGGAAACTATGGCTACACCTTC
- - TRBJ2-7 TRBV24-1 CATSDPAQGTYEQYF TGTGCCACCAGTGACCCGGCACAGGGAACCTACGAGCAGTACTTC
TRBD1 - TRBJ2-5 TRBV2 CASSADRGIETQYF TGTGCCAGCAGTGCAGACAGGGGCATTGAGACCCAGTACTTC
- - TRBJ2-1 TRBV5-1 CASSLFSGASNEQFF TGCGCCAGCAGCTTGTTTTCGGGGGCATCGAATGAGCAGTTCTTC
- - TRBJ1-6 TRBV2 CASSRDLYNSPLHF TGTGCCAGCAGTCGGGACCTCTATAATTCACCCCTCCACTTT
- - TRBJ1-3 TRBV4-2 CASSQGVSGNTIYF TGTGCCAGCAGCCAAGGTGTCTCTGGAAACACCATATATTTT
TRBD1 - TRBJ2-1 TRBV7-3 CASSPTDRASYNEQFF TGTGCCAGCAGCCCGACGGACAGGGCCTCCTACAATGAGCAGTTCTTC
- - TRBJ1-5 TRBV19 CASSPKGQPQHF TGTGCCAGTAGTCCCAAGGGTCAGCCCCAGCATTTT
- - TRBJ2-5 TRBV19 CASSIGYTQYF TGTGCCAGTAGTATAGGGTATACCCAGTACTTC
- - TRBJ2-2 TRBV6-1 CASSEVVDGELFF TGTGCCAGCAGTGAAGTCGTAGACGGGGAGCTGTTTTTT
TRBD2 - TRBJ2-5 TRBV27 CASSDIAGAQETQYF TGTGCCAGCAGTGACATAGCGGGGGCCCAAGAGACCCAGTACTTC
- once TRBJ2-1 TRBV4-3 CASSQDQGINNEQFF TGCGCCAGCAGCCAAGATCAAGGTATAAACAATGAGCAGTTCTTC
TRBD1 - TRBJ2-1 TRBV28 CASSLGQGREQFF TGTGCCAGCAGTCTAGGACAGGGTCGCGAGCAGTTCTTC
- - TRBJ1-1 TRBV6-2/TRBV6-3 CASSWTRPFAFF TGTGCCAGCAGTTGGACCCGACCGTTTGCTTTCTTT
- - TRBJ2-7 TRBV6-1 CASSTPGVPYEQYF TGTGCCAGCAGTACCCCGGGTGTCCCATACGAGCAGTACTTC
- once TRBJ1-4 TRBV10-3 CAISITSHEKLFF TGTGCCATCAGTATAACATCTCATGAAAAACTGTTTTTT
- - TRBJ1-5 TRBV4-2 CASSQVTGNQPQHF TGTGCCAGCAGCCAAGTGACAGGTAATCAGCCCCAGCATTTT
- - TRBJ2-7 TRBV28 CASSPDEVFPYEQYF TGTGCCAGCAGTCCAGACGAGGTTTTTCCCTACGAGCAGTACTTC
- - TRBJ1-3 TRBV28 CASSLIGRNTIYF TGTGCCAGCAGTTTAATCGGACGGAACACCATATATTTT
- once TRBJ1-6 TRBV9 CASSVGGAASPLHF TGTGCCAGCAGCGTAGGGGGGGCAGCTTCACCCCTCCACTTT
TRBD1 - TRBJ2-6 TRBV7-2 CASRAGGSFGANVLTF TGTGCCAGCCGGGCAGGGGGATCGTTTGGAGCCAACGTCCTGACTTTC
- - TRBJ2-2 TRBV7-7 CASSSSVGGELFF TGTGCTAGCAGTTCCTCGGTGGGCGGGGAGCTGTTTTTT
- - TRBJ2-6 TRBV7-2 CASSLRGKSSGANVLTF TGTGCCAGCAGCTTACGGGGCAAGTCCTCTGGGGCCAACGTCCTGACTTTC
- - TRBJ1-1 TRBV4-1 CASSQGGFAEAFF TGCGCCAGCAGCCAAGGAGGATTCGCTGAAGCTTTCTTT
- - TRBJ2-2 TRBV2 CASKWAGELFF TGTGCCAGCAAATGGGCCGGGGAGCTGTTTTTT
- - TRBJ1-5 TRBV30 CAWNRDSNQPQHF TGTGCCTGGAACAGGGATAGCAATCAGCCCCAGCATTTT
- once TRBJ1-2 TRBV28 CASSFPGRRRAPYGYTF TGTGCCAGCAGTTTCCCGGGACGAAGGAGAGCTCCCTATGGCTACACCTTC
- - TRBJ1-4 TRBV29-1 CSVYNQGEKLFF TGCAGCGTTTACAATCAGGGGGAAAAACTGTTTTTT
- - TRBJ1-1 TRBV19 CASKVGNTEAFF TGTGCCAGTAAAGTGGGGAACACTGAAGCTTTCTTT
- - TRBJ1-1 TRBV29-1 CSVEEGTEAFF TGCAGCGTTGAAGAGGGGACTGAAGCTTTCTTT
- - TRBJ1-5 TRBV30 CAWSVRGEQPQHF TGTGCCTGGAGTGTACGAGGGGAGCAGCCCCAGCATTTT
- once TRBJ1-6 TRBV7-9 CASSPHYPANSPLHF TGTGCCAGCAGCCCTCACTACCCGGCTAATTCACCCCTCCACTTT
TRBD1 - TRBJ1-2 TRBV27 CASSLSGTGSFSGYTF TGTGCCAGCAGTCTGTCCGGGACAGGGAGCTTCAGTGGCTACACCTTC